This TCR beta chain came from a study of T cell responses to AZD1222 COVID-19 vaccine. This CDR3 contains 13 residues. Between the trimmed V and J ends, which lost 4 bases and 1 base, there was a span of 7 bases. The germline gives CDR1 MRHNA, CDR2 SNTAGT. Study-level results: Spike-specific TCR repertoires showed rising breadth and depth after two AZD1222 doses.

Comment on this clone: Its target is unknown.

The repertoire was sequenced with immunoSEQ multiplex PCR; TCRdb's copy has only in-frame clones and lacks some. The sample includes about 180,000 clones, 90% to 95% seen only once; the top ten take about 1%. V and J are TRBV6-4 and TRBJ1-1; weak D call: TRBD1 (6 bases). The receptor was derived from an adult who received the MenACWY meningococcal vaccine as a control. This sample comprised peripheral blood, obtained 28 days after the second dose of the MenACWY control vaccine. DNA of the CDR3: TGTGCCAGCAGTGTACAGGGGAACACTGAAGCTTTCTTT. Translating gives CASSVQGNTEAFF.